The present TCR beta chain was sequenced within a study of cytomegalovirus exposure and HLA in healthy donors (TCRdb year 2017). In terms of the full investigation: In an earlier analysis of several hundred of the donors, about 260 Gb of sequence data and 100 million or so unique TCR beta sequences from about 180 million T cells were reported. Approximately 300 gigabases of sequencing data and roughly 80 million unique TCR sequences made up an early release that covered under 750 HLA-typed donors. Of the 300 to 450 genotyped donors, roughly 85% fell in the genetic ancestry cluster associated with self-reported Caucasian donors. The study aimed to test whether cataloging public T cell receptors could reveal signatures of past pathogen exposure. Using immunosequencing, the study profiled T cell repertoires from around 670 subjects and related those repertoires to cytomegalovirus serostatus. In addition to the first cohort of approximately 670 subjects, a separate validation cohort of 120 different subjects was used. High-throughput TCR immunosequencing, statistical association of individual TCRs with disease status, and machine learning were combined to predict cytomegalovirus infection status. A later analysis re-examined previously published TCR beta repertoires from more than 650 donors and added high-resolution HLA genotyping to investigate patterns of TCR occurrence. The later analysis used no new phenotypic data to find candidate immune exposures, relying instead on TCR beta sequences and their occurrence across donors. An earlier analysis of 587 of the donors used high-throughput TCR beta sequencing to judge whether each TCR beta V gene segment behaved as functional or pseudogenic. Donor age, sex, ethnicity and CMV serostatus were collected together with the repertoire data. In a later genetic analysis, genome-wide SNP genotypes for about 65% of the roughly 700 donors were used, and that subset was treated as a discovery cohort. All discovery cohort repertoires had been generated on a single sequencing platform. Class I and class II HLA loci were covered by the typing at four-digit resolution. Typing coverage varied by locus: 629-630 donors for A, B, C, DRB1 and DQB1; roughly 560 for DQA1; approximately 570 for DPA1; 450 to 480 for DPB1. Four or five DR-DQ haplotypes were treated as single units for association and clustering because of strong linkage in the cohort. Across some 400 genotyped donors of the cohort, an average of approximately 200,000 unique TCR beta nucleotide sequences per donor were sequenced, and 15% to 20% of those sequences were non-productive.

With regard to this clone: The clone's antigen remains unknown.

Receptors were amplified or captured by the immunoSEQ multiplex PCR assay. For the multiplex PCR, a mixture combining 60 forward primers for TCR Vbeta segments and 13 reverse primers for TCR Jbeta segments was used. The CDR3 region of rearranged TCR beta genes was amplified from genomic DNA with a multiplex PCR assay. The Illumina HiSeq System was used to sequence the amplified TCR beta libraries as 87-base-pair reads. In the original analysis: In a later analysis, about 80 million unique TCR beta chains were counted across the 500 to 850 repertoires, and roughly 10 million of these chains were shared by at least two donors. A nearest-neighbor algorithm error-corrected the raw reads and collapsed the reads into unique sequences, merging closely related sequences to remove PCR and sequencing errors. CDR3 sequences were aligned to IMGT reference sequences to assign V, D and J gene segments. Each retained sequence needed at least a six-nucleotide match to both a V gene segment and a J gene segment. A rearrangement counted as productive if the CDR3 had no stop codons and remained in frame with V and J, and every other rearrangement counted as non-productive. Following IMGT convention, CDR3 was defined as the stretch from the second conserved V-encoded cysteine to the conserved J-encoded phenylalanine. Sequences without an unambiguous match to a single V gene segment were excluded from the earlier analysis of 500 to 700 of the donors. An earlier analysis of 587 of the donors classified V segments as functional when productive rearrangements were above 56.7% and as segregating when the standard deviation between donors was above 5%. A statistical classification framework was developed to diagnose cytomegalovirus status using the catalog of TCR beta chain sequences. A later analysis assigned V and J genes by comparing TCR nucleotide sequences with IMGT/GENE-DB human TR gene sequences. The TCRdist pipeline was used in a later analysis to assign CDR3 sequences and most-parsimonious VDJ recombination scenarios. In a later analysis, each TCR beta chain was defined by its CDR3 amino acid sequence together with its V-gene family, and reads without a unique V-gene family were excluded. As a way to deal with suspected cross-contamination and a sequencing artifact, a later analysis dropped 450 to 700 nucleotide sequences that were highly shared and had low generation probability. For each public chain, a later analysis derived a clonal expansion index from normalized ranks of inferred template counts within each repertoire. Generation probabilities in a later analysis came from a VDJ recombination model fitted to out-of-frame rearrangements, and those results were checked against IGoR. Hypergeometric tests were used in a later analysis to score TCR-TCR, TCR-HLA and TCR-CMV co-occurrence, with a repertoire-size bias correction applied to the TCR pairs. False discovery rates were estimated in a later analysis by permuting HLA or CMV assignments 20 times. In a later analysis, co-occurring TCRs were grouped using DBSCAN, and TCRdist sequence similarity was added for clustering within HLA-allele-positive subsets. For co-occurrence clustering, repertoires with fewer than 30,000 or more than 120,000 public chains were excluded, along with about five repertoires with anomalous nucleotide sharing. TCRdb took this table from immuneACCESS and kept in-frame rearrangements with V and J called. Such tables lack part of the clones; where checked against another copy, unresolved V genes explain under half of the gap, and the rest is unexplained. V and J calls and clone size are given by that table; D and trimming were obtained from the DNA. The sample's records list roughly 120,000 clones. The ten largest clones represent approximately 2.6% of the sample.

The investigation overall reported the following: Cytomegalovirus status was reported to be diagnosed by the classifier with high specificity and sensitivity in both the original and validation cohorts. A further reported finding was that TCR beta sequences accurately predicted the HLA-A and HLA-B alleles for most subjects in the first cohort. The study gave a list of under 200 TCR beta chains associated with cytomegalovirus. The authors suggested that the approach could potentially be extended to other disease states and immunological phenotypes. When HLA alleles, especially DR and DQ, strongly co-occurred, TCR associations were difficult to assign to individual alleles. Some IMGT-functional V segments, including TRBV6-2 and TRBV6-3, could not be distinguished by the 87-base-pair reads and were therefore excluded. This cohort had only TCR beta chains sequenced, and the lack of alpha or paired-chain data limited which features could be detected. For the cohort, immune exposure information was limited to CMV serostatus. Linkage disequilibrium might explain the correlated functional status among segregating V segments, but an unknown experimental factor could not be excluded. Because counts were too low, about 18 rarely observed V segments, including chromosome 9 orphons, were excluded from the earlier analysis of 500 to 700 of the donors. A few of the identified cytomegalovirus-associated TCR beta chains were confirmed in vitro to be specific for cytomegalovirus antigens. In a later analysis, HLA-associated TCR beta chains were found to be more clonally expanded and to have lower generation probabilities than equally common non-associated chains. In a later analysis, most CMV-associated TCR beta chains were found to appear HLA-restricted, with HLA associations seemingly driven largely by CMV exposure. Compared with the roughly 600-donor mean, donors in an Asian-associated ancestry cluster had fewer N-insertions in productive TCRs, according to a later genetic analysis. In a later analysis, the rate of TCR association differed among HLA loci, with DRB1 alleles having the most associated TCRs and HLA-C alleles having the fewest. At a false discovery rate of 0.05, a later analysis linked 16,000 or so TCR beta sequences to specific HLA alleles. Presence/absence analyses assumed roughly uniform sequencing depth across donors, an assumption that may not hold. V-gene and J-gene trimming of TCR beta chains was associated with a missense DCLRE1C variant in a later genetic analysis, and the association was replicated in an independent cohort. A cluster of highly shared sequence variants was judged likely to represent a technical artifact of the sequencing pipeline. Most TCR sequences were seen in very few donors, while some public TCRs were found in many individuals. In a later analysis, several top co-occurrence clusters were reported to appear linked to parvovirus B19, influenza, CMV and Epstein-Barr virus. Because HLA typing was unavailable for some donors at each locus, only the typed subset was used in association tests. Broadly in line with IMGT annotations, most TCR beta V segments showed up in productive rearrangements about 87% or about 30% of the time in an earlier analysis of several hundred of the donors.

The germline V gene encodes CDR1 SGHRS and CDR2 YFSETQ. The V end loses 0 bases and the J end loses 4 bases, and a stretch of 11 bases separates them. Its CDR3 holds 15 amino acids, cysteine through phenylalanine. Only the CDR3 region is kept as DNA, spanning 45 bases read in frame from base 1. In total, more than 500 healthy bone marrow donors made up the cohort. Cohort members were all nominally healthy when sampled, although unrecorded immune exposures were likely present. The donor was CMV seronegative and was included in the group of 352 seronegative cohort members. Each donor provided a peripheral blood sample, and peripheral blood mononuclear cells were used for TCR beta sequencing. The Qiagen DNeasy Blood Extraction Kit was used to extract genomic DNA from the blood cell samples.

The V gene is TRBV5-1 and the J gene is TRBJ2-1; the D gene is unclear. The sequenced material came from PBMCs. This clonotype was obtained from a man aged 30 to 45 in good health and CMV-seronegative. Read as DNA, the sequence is TGCGCCAGCAGCTTGGACCAGAGGAGTTACAATGAGCAGTTCTTC. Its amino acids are CASSLDQRSYNEQFF.